The present T cell receptor beta chain was sequenced within a study of T cell changes during pregnancy in multiple sclerosis. This CDR3 has 11 amino acids. V was clipped by 7 bases and J by 10 bases, with 12 bases between them. Per the germline V gene, CDR1 is SNHLY and CDR2 is FYNNEI. TCRdb keeps only in-frame clones here, not all; method: immunoSEQ multiplex PCR. This table has approximately 100,000 clones, approximately 91% appearing once. The chain recombines TRBV2 with TRBJ2-3; unclear D gene. The sample was peripheral blood, taken after pregnancy. The origin of this receptor is a female donor with multiple sclerosis, enrolled in a pregnancy study. The CDR3: CASTSKTPQYF. The CDR3 nucleotides read TGTGCCAGCACCTCTAAGACTCCGCAGTATTTT.